Given below is one T cell receptor beta chain in context. These data originate in a study of blood T cell repertoires in COVID-19. The CDR3 totals 14 residues. The germline V gene has CDR1 SQVTM and CDR2 ANQGSEA. Trimming removed 0 bases at V and 7 bases at J, with 15 bases between. The table came from immunoSEQ multiplex PCR; TCRdb's copy has only in-frame clones and leaves some out. This table holds 300,000 to 450,000 clones, more than 85% found once. This chain connects TRBV29-1 to TRBJ1-2; no clear D gene. Source material: PBMCs or T cells enriched from blood (not recorded which). This TCR was sampled from a woman aged 30 to 39 who had recovered from COVID-19. CDR3 region: CSVEDTDLRSGYTF. The CDR3 DNA is TGCAGCGTTGAAGATACGGATCTCCGGAGTGGCTACACCTTC. Using reference TRBV29-1 and TRBJ1-2 for the parts outside the CDR3, the full variable domain is SAVISQKPSRDICQRGTSLTIQCQVDSQVTMMFWYRQQPGQSLTLIATANQGSEATYESGFVIDKFPISRPNLTFSTLTVSNMSPEDSSIYLCSVEDTDLRSGYTFGSGTRLTVV.